A selection of T cell receptor beta chains follows, all from one sample in a study of cytomegalovirus exposure and HLA in healthy donors. The table came from immunoSEQ multiplex PCR; TCRdb's copy has only in-frame clones and leaves some out. The table shows about 150,000 clones, with 75% to 90% occurring only once. Sample: PBMCs. Receptors were obtained from a male donor in good health and CMV-seronegative. The CDR3 runs from the conserved cysteine through the conserved F or W. The order of the fields is clone size, D gene, V gene, J gene, CDR3 DNA, CDR3 protein. The D gene is left open where the match is weak. A clone size is listed for some rows: how often the clone was seen (once, few, many), or a class if it is expanded.

-	TRBD1	TRBV18	TRBJ2-7	TGTGCCAGCTCACCCGGGACAGGGGACTACGAGCAGTACTTC	CASSPGTGDYEQYF
-	-	TRBV7-8	TRBJ2-2	TGTGCCAGCAGCTTAATCAGGGGAACCGGGGAGCTGTTTTTT	CASSLIRGTGELFF
-	-	TRBV11-2	TRBJ1-2	TGTGCCAGCAGCTCCCTCGACAGGTCAGCTACGTCTAACTATGGCTACACCTTC	CASSSLDRSATSNYGYTF
-	-	TRBV5-1	TRBJ2-6	TGCGCCAGCAGCCCCAACAGGGAGGGGGCCAACGTCCTGACTTTC	CASSPNREGANVLTF
once	-	TRBV11-2	TRBJ2-3	TGTGCCAGCAGCTTAAAGACAGGCACAGATACGCAGTATTTT	CASSLKTGTDTQYF
once	TRBD1	TRBV15	TRBJ1-1	TGTGCCACTAAGACAGGGAGGAGAACTGAAGCTTTCTTT	CATKTGRRTEAFF
-	TRBD2	TRBV27	TRBJ2-1	TGTGCCAGCAGTCCAACGGGACTAGGATGGGAGCAGTTCTTC	CASSPTGLGWEQFF
-	TRBD1	TRBV30	TRBJ1-2	TGTGCCTGGAGTCGACAGGGATCATCCTGGGGCTACACCTTC	CAWSRQGSSWGYTF
-	-	TRBV7-2	TRBJ1-5	TGTGCCAGCAGCGAGAGCAATCAGCCCCAGCATTTT	CASSESNQPQHF
-	TRBD1	TRBV19	TRBJ1-2	TGTGCCAGTAGCACTACAGGGGGCAACGGCTACACCTTC	CASSTTGGNGYTF
-	-	TRBV18	TRBJ1-1	TGTGCCAGCTCACCGGTGTGGGGGGGGACTGAAGCTTTCTTT	CASSPVWGGTEAFF
-	TRBD2	TRBV27	TRBJ2-7	TGTGCCAGCAGTTTTAGCGGGGGGGCCTACGAGCAGTACTTC	CASSFSGGAYEQYF
-	-	TRBV6-5	TRBJ1-3	TGTGCCAGCAGTTACGGCGCAGGCGGGGCTGGAAACACCATATATTTT	CASSYGAGGAGNTIYF
-	-	TRBV19	TRBJ1-5	TGTGCCAGTAGACCCTCCAACGGGTATAGCAATCAGCCCCAGCATTTT	CASRPSNGYSNQPQHF
-	-	TRBV30	TRBJ2-6	TGTGCCTGTCAGCGCTCTGGGGCCAACGTCCTGACTTTC	CACQRSGANVLTF
-	TRBD1	TRBV6-5	TRBJ2-3	TGTGCCAGCAGTGTACAGGGACAGAGCACAGATACGCAGTATTTT	CASSVQGQSTDTQYF
-	TRBD1	TRBV5-5	TRBJ2-7	TGTGCCAGCAGCTTTGCTCCGGGACAGGGCTACGAGCAGTACTTC	CASSFAPGQGYEQYF
few	TRBD2	TRBV19	TRBJ2-3	TGTGCCAGTAGTATAGTCGCTAGCGGGGGAACAGATACGCAGTATTTT	CASSIVASGGTDTQYF
-	TRBD1	TRBV9	TRBJ2-1	TGTGCCAGCAGCGTAGTACCAGGGGGAGTCGGGAATGAGCAGTTCTTC	CASSVVPGGVGNEQFF
-	TRBD2	TRBV4-3	TRBJ2-1	TGCGCCAGCAGCCAAGATCCCGCGGGGGGGAACAATGAGCAGTTCTTC	CASSQDPAGGNNEQFF
-	-	TRBV5-8	TRBJ2-2	TGTGCCAGCAGCTTTTGGTTTTTGGCTTTT	CASSFWFLAF
-	TRBD1	TRBV18	TRBJ2-3	TGTGCCAGCTCAGGGGCCGTCGGGACAGGGGCAGATACGCAGTATTTT	CASSGAVGTGADTQYF
-	-	TRBV7-2	TRBJ1-3	TGTGCCAGCAAAGAGGGATCTGGAAACACCATATATTTT	CASKEGSGNTIYF
few	TRBD2	TRBV25-1	TRBJ2-1	TGTGCCAGCAGTGAAAGGGCAGCGGGGGCCTACAATGAGCAGTTCTTC	CASSERAAGAYNEQFF
-	-	TRBV19	TRBJ1-5	TGTGCCAGTAGTCTGGACAGACACAATCAGCCCCAGCATTTT	CASSLDRHNQPQHF
-	-	TRBV7-9	TRBJ2-7	TGTGCCAGCAGCCCCAGGGCCACACCCCACGAGCAGTACTTC	CASSPRATPHEQYF
-	TRBD1	TRBV12-5	TRBJ2-3	TGTGCTAGTGGTTTTGGGACAGCCACAGATACGCAGTATTTT	CASGFGTATDTQYF
-	-	TRBV7-9	TRBJ2-6	TGTGCCAGCAGCTTAGTGGCAGGTGGGGCCAACGTCCTGACTTTC	CASSLVAGGANVLTF
few	TRBD2	TRBV4-1	TRBJ2-7	TGCGCCAGCAGCCAAGAATTAAGCGGGGCGAGGCAGTACTTC	CASSQELSGARQYF
once	TRBD1	TRBV19	TRBJ2-6	TGTGCCAGTAGTATAGACCCCACAGGGGCTGGGGCCAACGTCCTGACTTTC	CASSIDPTGAGANVLTF
-	-	TRBV9	TRBJ2-1	TGTGCCAGCAGCGTATATTATGGAGTCGATGAGCAGTTCTTC	CASSVYYGVDEQFF
-	-	TRBV9	TRBJ1-4	TGTGCCAGCAGCCCGGCCCGGGCGGGTGAAAAACTGTTTTTT	CASSPARAGEKLFF
-	TRBD1	TRBV15	TRBJ1-3	TGTGCCACCAGCAGAGATGTAACAGGGGCCTTCGGAGAGACCATATATTTT	CATSRDVTGAFGETIYF
-	-	TRBV15	TRBJ2-5	TGTGCCACCAGCAGACACAGGGATTCGGAGACCCAGTACTTC	CATSRHRDSETQYF
-	TRBD1	TRBV10-3	TRBJ1-1	TGTGCCATCAGCGAGATGCACAGGGGGAACACTGAAGCTTTCTTT	CAISEMHRGNTEAFF
-	-	TRBV6-6	TRBJ2-2	TGTGCCAGCAGTCAAGGCGGGGGCCCCACCGGGGAGCTGTTTTTT	CASSQGGGPTGELFF
-	-	TRBV5-1	TRBJ2-2	TGCGCCAGCAGCCAAACAGGGTTCCCCGGGGAGCTGTTTTTT	CASSQTGFPGELFF
few	TRBD2	TRBV10-3	TRBJ2-5	TGTGCCGTGGGGTCAGGCGGGGGGGACCAAGAGACCCAGTACTTC	CAVGSGGGDQETQYF
-	TRBD1	TRBV10-1	TRBJ2-1	TGCGCCAGCAGTGAAGGGACAGGGTCGAATGAGCAGTTCTTC	CASSEGTGSNEQFF
few	TRBD2	TRBV10-3	TRBJ2-3	TGTGCCATCAGTGAGACTAGCGGGGGGCGCGCAGATACGCAGTATTTT	CAISETSGGRADTQYF
-	-	TRBV15	TRBJ1-4	TGTGCCACCAGCAGAGATCGGGGTTACGGTGAAAAACTGTTTTTT	CATSRDRGYGEKLFF
-	-	TRBV27	TRBJ1-1	TGTGCCAGCAGTTTTGGACCGTATGGGGGCAGAACTGAAGCTTTCTTT	CASSFGPYGGRTEAFF